This entry features one T cell receptor (beta chain) sequence. The sample is drawn from a study of T cell changes during pregnancy in multiple sclerosis. Generated by immunoSEQ multiplex PCR, the TCRdb table keeps only in-frame clones and is missing some. The top ten hold around 2% of the sample, which has tens of thousands of clones, around 94% seen once. Germline CDR1 MNHEY, CDR2 SMNVEV (reference sequence). The V and J ends lost 5 bases and 4 bases, in that order; junction bases with no gene match: 7. The CDR3 covers 14 residues. This sequence originates from a female donor with multiple sclerosis, enrolled in a pregnancy study. The sequencing used peripheral blood, collected after pregnancy. The chain uses TRBV27 and TRBJ2-7; 8 nucleotides match TRBD1. The CDR3 nucleotides read TGTGCCAGCAGTCAACTCAGGGGGCCTTACGAGCAGTACTTC. Protein: CASSQLRGPYEQYF.